These T cell receptor beta chains were read from a single sample in a study of cytomegalovirus exposure and HLA in healthy donors. Measured with immunoSEQ multiplex PCR; TCRdb has only the in-frame clones, and not every one. The table records some 140,000 clones, over 75% of them present only once. Sequencing was performed on PBMCs. The receptors stem from a middle-aged woman in good health and CMV-seropositive. Both conserved end residues are part of each CDR3. D genes are given only for firm matches. The size entry is marked missing in some rows and otherwise reads once, few, many or a size class.

>TRBV4-1|NA|TRBJ1-5|NA
CASSQDYTDSWRPQHF
TGCGCCAGCAGCCAAGATTATACAGACAGCTGGAGGCCCCAGCATTTT
>TRBV5-1|NA|TRBJ2-5|TRBD2
CASSLVTSGQETQYF
TGCGCCAGCAGCTTGGTCACTAGCGGCCAAGAGACCCAGTACTTC
>TRBV29-1|NA|TRBJ1-1|TRBD1
CSADRVNTEAFF
TGCAGCGCTGACAGGGTGAACACTGAAGCTTTCTTT
>TRBV28|NA|TRBJ1-4|NA
CASSETKGDHEKLFF
TGTGCCAGCAGCGAGACAAAGGGGGATCATGAAAAACTGTTTTTT
>TRBV4-2|NA|TRBJ1-4|NA
CASSRAHDGEKLFF
TGTGCCAGCAGCCGAGCCCATGATGGTGAAAAACTGTTTTTT
>TRBV15|NA|TRBJ1-5|NA
CATGGIDRNQPQHF
TGTGCCACGGGAGGGATTGACAGGAATCAGCCCCAGCATTTT
>TRBV15|NA|TRBJ2-5|TRBD2
CATSRNTIMGLSGETQYF
TGTGCCACCAGCAGAAATACAATTATGGGCCTTAGCGGGGAGACCCAGTACTTC
>TRBV28|few|TRBJ1-1|NA
CASSLGTYLAEAFF
TGTGCCAGCAGCCTCGGGACTTACCTTGCGGAAGCTTTCTTT
>TRBV5-1|few|TRBJ1-1|TRBD1
CASRQHRGENIEAFF
TGCGCCAGCAGGCAGCACAGGGGTGAGAACATTGAAGCTTTCTTT
>TRBV5-1|NA|TRBJ2-6|TRBD2
CASSLWLAGGGGSGANVLTF
TGCGCCAGCAGCTTGTGGCTAGCGGGAGGTGGGGGGAGCGGGGCCAACGTCCTGACTTTC
>TRBV5-8|NA|TRBJ2-2|TRBD1
CASSLMTGANTGELFF
TGTGCCAGCAGCTTAATGACAGGGGCGAACACCGGGGAGCTGTTTTTT
>TRBV27|once|TRBJ1-4|NA
CASSPLLYEKLFF
TGTGCCAGCAGTCCCCTACTTTACGAAAAACTGTTTTTT
>TRBV6-5|once|TRBJ2-7|NA
CASSPGNWGVEQYF
TGTGCCAGCAGTCCCGGGAACTGGGGGGTCGAGCAGTACTTC
>TRBV10-3|NA|TRBJ2-1|NA
CAPAGRSYNEQFF
TGTGCCCCCGCAGGCCGATCCTACAATGAGCAGTTCTTC
>TRBV18|NA|TRBJ2-3|TRBD2
CASSPTLGSGGTDTQYF
TGTGCCAGCTCACCTACGCTGGGTTCCGGGGGGACAGATACGCAGTATTTT
>TRBV4-2|NA|TRBJ2-5|TRBD2
CASSPLAGGLGETQYF
TGTGCCAGCAGCCCTCTAGCGGGAGGGCTTGGAGAGACCCAGTACTTC
>TRBV5-1|NA|TRBJ2-7|TRBD2
CASSGASGRTYEQYF
TGCGCCAGCAGCGGGGCTAGCGGGAGAACCTACGAGCAGTACTTC
>TRBV4-1|NA|TRBJ2-5|TRBD1
CASSPRQGRGSETQYF
TGCGCCAGCAGCCCGAGACAGGGGAGAGGTTCAGAGACCCAGTACTTC
>TRBV11-1|NA|TRBJ2-1|TRBD2
CASSPRMQLAGSYNEQFF
TGTGCCAGCAGCCCCCGTATGCAACTAGCGGGGTCATACAATGAGCAGTTCTTC
>TRBV18|few|TRBJ1-1|TRBD1
CASSQDRANTEAFF
TGTGCCAGCTCACAGGACAGGGCGAACACTGAAGCTTTCTTT
>TRBV7-9|NA|TRBJ1-4|NA
CASSPVREKLFF
TGTGCCAGCAGCCCGGTGCGCGAAAAACTGTTTTTT
>TRBV6-1|NA|TRBJ2-1|NA
CASSGRVAPAYNEQFF
TGTGCCAGCAGTGGCCGGGTGGCTCCGGCCTACAATGAGCAGTTCTTC
>TRBV6-4|once|TRBJ1-2|NA
CASKEERRDYGYTF
TGTGCCAGCAAGGAGGAGCGGCGGGACTATGGCTACACCTTC
>TRBV29-1|NA|TRBJ2-3|TRBD2
CSVELWTSGREADTQYF
TGCAGCGTTGAACTTTGGACTAGCGGGAGGGAGGCGGATACGCAGTATTTT
>TRBV30|NA|TRBJ1-2|TRBD1
CAWSSGGGYTF
TGTGCCTGGAGTTCAGGGGGTGGCTACACCTTC
>TRBV5-1|NA|TRBJ2-3|NA
CASSLGTSRGTDTQYF
TGCGCCAGCAGCTTGGGCACTAGCAGAGGCACAGATACGCAGTATTTT
>TRBV19|NA|TRBJ2-4|NA
CASSATGAKNIQYF
TGTGCCAGTAGCGCCACAGGGGCCAAAAACATTCAGTACTTC
>TRBV7-9|NA|TRBJ1-1|TRBD1
CASSLGTGIAEAFF
TGTGCCAGCAGCCTCGGGACAGGGATTGCTGAAGCTTTCTTT
>TRBV19|few|TRBJ1-2|NA
CASSMRRLSSNYGYTF
TGTGCCAGTAGTATGCGGAGGTTGTCCTCTAACTATGGCTACACCTTC
>TRBV5-1|NA|TRBJ2-3|TRBD2
CASSETSGYTDTQYF
TGCGCCAGCAGTGAAACTAGCGGGTACACAGATACGCAGTATTTT
>TRBV18|NA|TRBJ2-1|TRBD1
CASSLGTGVSDEQFF
TGTGCCAGCTCTCTCGGGACAGGGGTTTCCGATGAGCAGTTCTTC
>TRBV20-1|NA|TRBJ1-1|NA
CSATDSNKAFF
TGCAGTGCAACGGACAGTAACAAAGCTTTCTTT
>TRBV7-9|NA|TRBJ2-7|NA
CAVAEVSYEQYF
TGTGCCGTAGCGGAAGTCTCCTACGAGCAGTACTTC
>TRBV11-3|NA|TRBJ2-7|NA
CASSLPGEGTVGAEQYF
TGTGCCAGCAGCCTACCTGGAGAGGGCACTGTGGGGGCCGAGCAGTACTTC
>TRBV30|NA|TRBJ2-7|TRBD2
CAWSVRVTSGSGEQYF
TGTGCCTGGAGTGTACGGGTTACTAGCGGGAGCGGCGAGCAGTACTTC
>TRBV30|NA|TRBJ2-1|NA
CAWAPPSVYEQFF
TGTGCCTGGGCCCCACCTAGCGTGTATGAGCAGTTCTTC
>TRBV5-1|NA|TRBJ2-7|TRBD1
CASSLTPAGTVRFEQYF
TGCGCCAGCAGTCTGACACCCGCCGGGACAGTAAGGTTCGAGCAGTACTTC
>TRBV5-1|NA|TRBJ2-2|TRBD2
CASSMQREYPGELFF
TGCGCCAGCAGCATGCAGCGGGAGTATCCCGGGGAGCTGTTTTTT
>TRBV6-5|NA|TRBJ2-7|TRBD1
CASAPDRLSYEQYF
TGTGCCAGTGCCCCGGACAGGTTGTCCTACGAGCAGTACTTC
>TRBV9|NA|TRBJ2-7|NA
CASSASRSSYEQYF
TGTGCCAGCAGCGCTTCAAGGAGCTCCTACGAGCAGTACTTC
>TRBV29-1|NA|TRBJ2-3|TRBD2
CSAAVGLAGGADTQYF
TGCAGCGCCGCCGTAGGACTAGCGGGAGGGGCAGATACGCAGTATTTT
>TRBV6-5|few|TRBJ1-1|TRBD1
CASSFTRQGEAFF
TGTGCCAGCAGTTTCACTCGACAGGGAGAAGCTTTCTTT
>TRBV30|NA|TRBJ2-1|TRBD2
CAWSARTLPGLAGEALSGEQFF
TGTGCCTGGAGTGCCCGAACCCTACCGGGACTAGCGGGAGAAGCGCTATCGGGTGAGCAGTTCTTC
>TRBV28|NA|TRBJ2-7|NA
CASALKPSYEQYF
TGTGCCAGCGCCTTGAAACCGAGCTACGAGCAGTACTTC
>TRBV27|NA|TRBJ1-3|NA
CASSLTGRGGNTIYF
TGTGCCAGCAGTTTGACGGGCCGGGGAGGAAACACCATATATTTT
>TRBV27|NA|TRBJ2-1|TRBD2
CASSFRGRYNEQFF
TGTGCCAGCAGTTTCCGCGGGAGGTACAATGAGCAGTTCTTC
>TRBV30|NA|TRBJ2-7|TRBD2
CAWREGTSGSLVHEQYF
TGTGCCTGGAGAGAAGGGACTAGCGGGAGTCTAGTCCACGAGCAGTACTTC
>TRBV7-2|NA|TRBJ2-3|NA
CASSLRRGTDTQYF
TGTGCCAGCAGCCTCCGGCGGGGTACAGATACGCAGTATTTT
>TRBV6-1|NA|TRBJ2-2|NA
CASSHRVGGTGELFF
TGTGCCAGCAGCCACAGGGTAGGGGGAACCGGGGAGCTGTTTTTT
>TRBV29-1|NA|TRBJ2-3|NA
CSVAAADTQYF
TGCAGCGTTGCTGCAGCAGATACGCAGTATTTT
>TRBV27|NA|TRBJ1-4|NA
CASTFRGGGEKLFF
TGTGCCAGCACCTTCCGGGGGGGTGGAGAAAAACTGTTTTTT